These 24 T cell receptor beta chains share one sample of origin, sequenced in a study of tumor-infiltrating lymphocytes in primary liver carcinoma. cDNA specific to TCR beta was made from about 550 ng of total RNA, with a constant-region primer employed for priming. Three nested multiplex PCR rounds, a slightly modified ARM-PCR, produced the libraries for TCR beta. Rounds one and two of PCR, each of roughly 11 cycles, were primed with TRBV1-TRBV30 forward primers and a C-beta reverse primer. A single record per CDR3 protein comes from TCRdb applying MiXCR to the multiplex PCR reads. The data hold about 310,000 distinct CDR3 sequences, with around three fifths observed a single time. Unsorted whole blood supplied the RNA, and germline DNA was extracted too. The specimen was peripheral blood. The receptors originated from a woman in her twenties or thirties with primary liver carcinoma and hepatitis B virus infection.

About this clonotype itself: Lacking the conserved final phenylalanine or tryptophan, this CDR3 likely reflects a read error. The DNA of the CDR3 is TGTGCCAGCAGCTTGATGCATGCGTTGGGCTCACCCCTCCACATT. It specifies CASSLMHALGSPLHI. The chain links TRBV11-2 to TRBJ1-6; D is unresolved. Germline lookup yields CDR1 SGHAT and CDR2 FQNNGV. The CDR3 contains 15 residues. V lost 3 bases, J lost 10 bases, and 16 bases lay in between.

V and J are TRBV11-2 and TRBJ2-1, with unresolved D. Trimming stripped 3 bases from V and 14 bases from J, with 17 bases between. Germline CDR1 SGHAT, CDR2 FQNNGV. CDR3 length: 13 amino acids. The CDR3 DNA reads as TGTGCCAGCAGCTTTGGGTTCTACAATGGGGAGTTCTTC. Translation: CASSFGFYNGEFF.

V and J are TRBV11-2 and TRBJ2-5; D perhaps matches TRBD2 (5 bases). The CDR3 spans 14 residues. Germline V gene data show CDR1 as SGHAT and CDR2 as FQNNGV. The ends were cut back, 3 bases at V and 3 bases at J, with 11 bases in the middle. This CDR3 reads CASSLMGVEETQYF. The CDR3 nucleotides are TGTGCCAGCAGCTTGATGGGAGTCGAAGAGACCCAGTACTTC.

This clonotype was observed many times. Sequence at one end of the junction differs from germline and may be a read error. The V call is TRBV5-1, the J call TRBJ2-3, with 7 bases lining up with TRBD2. CDR3 length: 13 amino acids. CDR1 is SGHRS, CDR2 YFSETQ, per germline. The DNA of the CDR3 is TGTGCCAGCAGTTTTGGGGGGGCAGATACGCAGTATTTT. Translation gives CASSFGGADTQYF.

Note on this clonotype: Mismatch with germline at one junction end may stem from a read error. The chain links TRBV28 to TRBJ1-1, with D unresolved. Per the germline V gene, CDR1 is MDHEN and CDR2 is SYDVKM. The CDR3 runs 15 residues. The CDR3 coding sequence is TGCGCCAGCAGTAGACAATTCCCCATGAACACTGAAGCTTTCTTT. Translated: CASSRQFPMNTEAFF.

A word on this clonotype: Relative to the germline gene, one junction end is altered; a read error may explain this. The genes are TRBV7-9 and TRBJ2-7; 11 bases fit TRBD2. There are 12 residues in the CDR3. The germline V gene encodes CDR1 SEHNR and CDR2 FQNEAQ (reference sequence). CDR3 in amino acids: CTSGTSGYEQYF. As DNA, the CDR3 is TGTACCAGCGGGACTAGCGGTTACGAGCAGTACTTC.

The chain couples TRBV5-8 to TRBJ1-1, with 8 bases aligning to TRBD1. Losses at the gene ends were 2 bases for V and 4 bases for J; bases not matched to a gene: 10. This CDR3 has 16 residues. Germline V CDR1 and CDR2: SGHTS, YDEGEE. The CDR3 nucleotides read TGTGCCAGCAGCTTTGGACAGGGAAGGGTTGGCACTGAAGCTTTCTTT. It encodes CASSFGQGRVGTEAFF.

The chain couples TRBV5-1 to TRBJ2-3; TRBD2 matches 11 bases. CDR1 is SGHRS and CDR2 is YFSETQ in the germline V gene. The V and J ends lost 3 bases and 3 bases, in that order; junction bases with no gene match: 6. This CDR3 is 16 amino acids long. CDR3 loop: CASSSLAGDGTDTQYF. DNA of the CDR3: TGCGCCAGCAGCTCACTAGCGGGAGACGGAACAGATACGCAGTATTTT. Based on the CDR3 plus reference TRBV5-1 and TRBJ2-3, the full variable domain is KAGVTQTPRYLIKTRGQQVTLSCSPISGHRSVSWYQQTPGQGLQFLFEYFSETQRNKGNFPGRFSGRQFSNSRSEMNVSTLELGDSALYLCASSSLAGDGTDTQYFGPGTRLTVL.

This chain links TRBV6-5 with TRBJ1-2; D unresolved. This CDR3 has 14 amino acids. Trimming took 3 bases from V and 4 from J, leaving 12 bases between them. Germline assignment: CDR1 MNHEY and CDR2 SVGAGI. The CDR3 nucleotides are TGTGCCAGCAGTTATGACGGGGTGCTCTATGGCTACACCTTC. As protein: CASSYDGVLYGYTF.

On this clonotype itself: A much bigger clone sits one base away, suggesting this may be a read error. V is TRBV6-5 and J is TRBJ2-1, with 13 bases lining up with TRBD2. Germline V gives CDR1 MNHEY, CDR2 SVGAGI. The CDR3 runs to 16 residues. Trimming cost V 5 bases and J 3 bases; bases outside gene matches: 4. CDR3: CASSLWTSGGYNEQFF. The CDR3 nucleotides read TGTGCCAGCAGTCTCTGGACTAGCGGGGGCTACAATGAGCAGTTCTTC.

Turning to this clonotype: Being one base from a much bigger clone, this may be a read error. This chain links TRBV29-1 with TRBJ2-1; 10 nucleotides agree with TRBD2. The CDR3 totals 12 residues. V was clipped by 6 bases and J by 11 bases; unmatched bases: 7. The germline V gene encodes CDR1 SQVTM and CDR2 ANQGSEA. The CDR3: CSVAGGTDKQFF. The CDR3 DNA reads TGCAGCGTAGCGGGAGGGACGGATAAGCAGTTCTTC.

V usage is TRBV1 and J usage is TRBJ2-1; the listed D gene, TRBD2, was not tested against the DNA. TRBV1 is shown as a pseudogene. CDR3 length equals 16 residues. In DNA, the CDR3 is TGCACCAGCAGCCAAGATGCGGGAAGCTCCTACAATGGACAGTTCTTC. It yields the protein CTSSQDAGSSYNGQFF.

Comments on this clonotype: A read error is possible here, since a much larger clone lies one base away. The chain carries TRBV7-8 and TRBJ1-1; D gene unclear. The CDR3 runs to 15 residues. Germline loops: CDR1 SGHVS, CDR2 FQNEAQ. In nucleotides, the CDR3 is TGTGTCAGCAGCTTCGACCCCGGGATGAACACTGAAGCTTTCTTT. This encodes CVSSFDPGMNTEAFF.

Details on this clonotype: One base away lies a much larger clone, so this may be a sequencing read error. Because the CDR3 is missing its conserved closing phenylalanine or tryptophan, this is likely a read error. This sequence joins TRBV29-1 and TRBJ1-1, with D possibly matching TRBD1 (5 bases). Trimming stripped 7 bases from V and 7 bases from J, with 13 bases between. Per the germline V gene, CDR1 is SQVTM and CDR2 is ANQGSEA. This CDR3 is 11 amino acids long. CDR3 sequence reads: CSAGGFGEAFV. The CDR3 nucleotides read TGCAGCGCGGGGGGATTCGGTGAAGCTTTCGTT.

The chain uses TRBV2 and TRBJ2-1; TRBD2 matches 12 bases. J gave up 4 bases and V 7 bases, and 5 bases lay outside the gene matches. From germline, CDR1 is SNHLY and CDR2 FYNNEI. The CDR3 has 15 amino acids. CDR3 sequence: CASTPTSGRYNEQFF. CDR3 in DNA: TGTGCCAGCACTCCCACTAGCGGGAGGTACAATGAGCAGTTCTTC.

Note on this clonotype: This may stem from a read error, because a much larger clone lies one nucleotide away. V and J are TRBV29-1 and TRBJ2-1; unclear D gene. There are 11 residues in the CDR3. The germline V gene encodes CDR1 SQVTM and CDR2 ANQGSEA. The CDR3 protein is CSVQIYDERFF. In DNA, the CDR3 is TGCAGCGTCCAGATTTACGATGAGCGGTTCTTC.

The genes are TRBV4-3 and TRBJ2-5; D is unresolved. The germline V gene has CDR1 LGHNA and CDR2 YSLEER. V lost 7 bases and J lost 2, with 14 bases in between. CDR3 length: 14 amino acids. Written as DNA, the CDR3 is TGCGCCAGCAACCACGCTGGAAAACAAGAGACCCAGTACTTC. It yields the protein CASNHAGKQETQYF.

A remark on this clonotype: This may arise from a read error, as a much more abundant clone is one base away. The chain uses TRBV4-1 and TRBJ1-5; no reliable D call. The V gene's germline CDR1 is MGHRA and CDR2 YSYEKL. The CDR3 extends over 13 amino acids. The CDR3 region is CASIQFGNQPQHF. The CDR3 DNA follows: TGCGCCAGCATCCAATTCGGGAATCAGCCCCAGCATTTT.

V usage is TRBV28 and J usage is TRBJ2-7; 8 nucleotides line up with TRBD2. Germline V CDR1 and CDR2: MDHEN, SYDVKM. Trimming at V came to 5 bases and at J to 3 bases, leaving 15 bases not matched to a gene. CDR3 length: 17 residues. The CDR3 DNA reads TGTGCCAGCAGTACGTACCGAGGGACTAGTTTTCTCTACGAGCAGTACTTC. It specifies CASSTYRGTSFLYEQYF.

A remark on this clonotype: This may be a read error, as it is one base from a much larger clone. The chain has TRBV29-1 and TRBJ2-7; perhaps D is TRBD1 or TRBD2 (6 bases each). Per the germline V gene, CDR1 is SQVTM and CDR2 is ANQGSEA. The CDR3 has 13 amino acids. Trimming left V 7 bases short and J 7 bases short, with 20 bases between. CDR3 DNA sequence: TGCAGCGCCCTCACCGAGACTAGGGGGGAGCAGTACTTC. Protein product: CSALTETRGEQYF.

With regard to this clonotype: The conserved phenylalanine or tryptophan is not found at the CDR3 terminus, so this likely reflects a read error. The rearrangement links TRBV10-3 to TRBJ2-3; 8 bases are shared with TRBD2. The trim removed 5 bases at V and 2 bases at J, leaving 6 bases unmatched. The CDR3 contains 15 residues. Germline CDR1 ENHRY, CDR2 SYGVKD. CDR3 sequence: CAISNGRALTDTQYL. The CDR3 DNA reads as TGTGCCATCAGTAACGGGAGGGCCCTCACAGATACGCAGTATTTA.

About this clonotype itself: A much larger clonotype is one base distant, so this may be a read error. This sequence joins TRBV6-6 and TRBJ1-4, with a tentative D call TRBD1 (6 bases). CDR1 and CDR2 from the germline V gene are MNHNY and SVGAGI (reference sequence). This CDR3 region has 14 residues. V was shortened by 10 bases and J by 7 bases, with 19 bases between the two germline ends. The CDR3: CAISRKGGFEKLFF. DNA of the CDR3: TGTGCCATCTCACGGAAAGGGGGGTTTGAAAAACTGTTTTTT.

This clonotype appeared once. The gene calls are TRBV5-5 and TRBJ2-5; D gene ambiguous. This CDR3 contains 12 residues. Germline CDR1 SGHKS, CDR2 YYEKEE (reference sequence). V lost 9 bases to trimming and J lost 5 bases, with 14 bases between them. CDR3 nucleotides: TGTGCCATCAGACCCCCCAGGGAGACCCAGTACTTC. Amino acids: CAIRPPRETQYF.

This clonotype was recorded only once. The junction departs from germline at one end; a sequencing error may be responsible. The J gene is TRBJ2-1, the V gene TRBV12-5; D possibly corresponds to TRBD1 (6 bases). This CDR3 region has 15 residues. Germline V CDR1 and CDR2: LGHNT, FRNRAP. Here the CDR3 reads CASVPGHLLYKEQFF. CDR3 in DNA: TGTGCTAGTGTCCCGGGACACCTCCTTTACAAAGAGCAGTTCTTC.